These 3 T cell receptor beta chains came from one sample sequenced in a study of PD-1 blockade in classical Hodgkin lymphoma. Only in-frame clones appear in the TCRdb table, and some are missing; sequencing was by immunoSEQ multiplex PCR. Of about 97,000 clones listed, 65% to 85% are singletons. Exposure to brentuximab vedotin varied, and each patient had relapsed following autologous stem cell transplantation. Sequencing used peripheral blood mononuclear cells (PBMCs), obtained at baseline. All receptors come from a human donor with classical Hodgkin lymphoma.

The V call is TRBV5-1, the J call TRBJ2-7; 11 positions agree with TRBD1. V shed 4 bases, J shed 3 bases, and the junction held 6 bases outside the gene matches. Germline V CDR1 and CDR2: SGHRS, YFSETQ. CDR3 length: 15 residues. For the CDR3, the DNA is TGCGCCAGCAGCCACCGGACAGGGGGCGGCTACGAGCAGTACTTC. The encoded protein is CASSHRTGGGYEQYF.

The chain is built from TRBV27 and TRBJ1-3, with 7 positions matching TRBD1. The CDR3 has 16 residues. The V and J ends lost 2 bases and 3 bases, in that order; junction bases with no gene match: 7. Germline CDR1 reads MNHEY; CDR2 reads SMNVEV (reference sequence). For the CDR3, the DNA is TGTGCCAGCAGTTTAGCAGGGGGACTCGGTGGAAACACCATATATTTT. As protein: CASSLAGGLGGNTIYF.

The chain has TRBV5-1 and TRBJ2-1, with TRBD2 identical over 13 bases. With 4 bases clipped from V and 8 bases from J, the junction kept 12 bases outside the gene matches. Germline CDR1 and CDR2: SGHRS and YFSETQ. The CDR3 runs to 17 residues. The CDR3 loop is CASSPGTSGIRGDEQFF. In nucleotides, the CDR3 is TGCGCCAGCAGCCCCGGGACTAGCGGGATTCGGGGAGATGAGCAGTTCTTC.